The 24 T cell receptor beta chains below all came from one sample that was sequenced in a study of cytomegalovirus exposure and HLA in healthy donors. Only in-frame clones appear in the TCRdb table, and some are missing; sequencing was by immunoSEQ multiplex PCR. The data contain about 79,000 clones, roughly 93% of them seen just once; the ten biggest clones take up approximately 3.8%. Sequencing was carried out using PBMCs. Receptors were obtained from a woman under 40 in good health and CMV-seronegative.

This chain uses TRBV18 with TRBJ2-7; D may be TRBD2 (7 bases). The length of the CDR3 is 16 residues. With 3 bases removed from V and 0 bases from J, the gap between germline ends came to 15 bases. Germline assignment: CDR1 KGHSH and CDR2 LQKENI. This chain's CDR3 is CASSPGGAVSSYEQYF. The CDR3 nucleotides are TGTGCCAGCTCACCTGGGGGGGCAGTCAGCTCCTACGAGCAGTACTTC.

The genes are TRBV6-6 and TRBJ1-1, with TRBD1 as a possible D gene (5 bases). This CDR3 contains 15 residues. V was shortened by 5 bases and J by 2 bases, with 15 bases between the two germline ends. Germline CDR1 reads MNHNY; CDR2 reads SVGAGI (reference sequence). The CDR3 nucleotides are TGTGCCAGCAGTGACGACAGATTTATCAACACTGAAGCTTTCTTT. Encoded protein: CASSDDRFINTEAFF.

This rearrangement joins TRBV11-3 to TRBJ1-1; possibly TRBD1 for D (6 bases). This CDR3 contains 13 residues. V dropped 4 bases and J dropped 5 bases, with 11 bases sitting between them. Germline V gene lookup returns CDR1 SGHNT and CDR2 YENEEA. The CDR3 loop is CASSWGHLTEAFF. The CDR3 bases are TGTGCCAGCAGCTGGGGACATTTAACTGAAGCTTTCTTT. The entire variable domain, with the rest obtained from reference TRBV11-3 and TRBJ1-1, is as follows: EAGVVQSPRYKIIEKKQPVAFWCNPISGHNTLYWYLQNLGQGPELLIRYENEEAVDDSQLPKDRFSAERLKGVDSTLKIQPAELGDSAVYLCASSWGHLTEAFFGQGTRLTVV.

This chain links TRBV11-2 with TRBJ2-2; D gene unclear. V shed 5 bases and J shed 10 bases, with 8 bases lying between them. The germline V gene has CDR1 SGHAT and CDR2 FQNNGV. The CDR3 runs to 11 residues. The CDR3 reads CASSQSEELFF. In DNA, the CDR3 is TGTGCCAGCAGCCAAAGCGAGGAGCTGTTTTTT.

The chain combines TRBV7-2 with TRBJ1-5; D gene ambiguous. V was cut by 5 bases and J by 3 bases, with 11 bases left in between. This CDR3 has 14 amino acids. Germline lookup yields CDR1 SGHTA and CDR2 FQGNSA. The chain's CDR3 is CASSRGISNQPQHF. CDR3 sequence (DNA): TGTGCCAGCAGCCGAGGTATCTCCAATCAGCCCCAGCATTTT.

This chain uses TRBV2 with TRBJ2-3; D may be TRBD2 (6 bases). V shed 6 bases and J shed 0 bases, with 13 bases lying between them. This CDR3 is 15 amino acids long. Germline V CDR1 and CDR2: SNHLY, FYNNEI. DNA of the CDR3: TGTGCCAGCAGGAAGGACCTAGCGAGCACAGATACGCAGTATTTT. It yields the protein CASRKDLASTDTQYF.

The chain links TRBV6-1 to TRBJ1-1; no clear D gene. Germline loops: CDR1 MNHNS, CDR2 SASEGT. Trimming shortened V by 6 bases and J by 7 bases, and 9 bases separated the two germline ends. The CDR3 contains 11 residues. CDR3 nucleotides: TGTGCCAGCAGGGAATGGAGTGAAGCTTTCTTT. Translated, it gives CASREWSEAFF.

The chain carries TRBV14 and TRBJ2-1; 12 bases align to TRBD2. The CDR3 is made up of 17 amino acids. J lost 7 bases, V lost 4 bases, and 11 bases had no gene match. CDR1 and CDR2 (germline): SGHDN, FVKESK. This CDR3 is CASSRNLAGGRRNEQFF. The DNA for the CDR3 is TGTGCCAGCAGCCGAAACCTAGCGGGAGGGCGGCGAAATGAGCAGTTCTTC. Filled out from reference TRBV14 and TRBJ2-1, the complete variable domain reads EAGVTQFPSHSVIEKGQTVTLRCDPISGHDNLYWYRRVMGKEIKFLLHFVKESKQDESGMPNNRFLAERTGGTYSTLKVQPAELEDSGVYFCASSRNLAGGRRNEQFFGPGTRLTVL.

This clone was seen once. The chain recombines TRBV9 with TRBJ2-2, with D hard to call. Per the germline V gene, CDR1 is SGDLS and CDR2 is YYNGEE. V was clipped by 0 bases and J by 5 bases, with 5 bases between them. This CDR3 comprises 13 residues. The CDR3 sequence is CASSVVLTGELFF. The CDR3 DNA follows: TGTGCCAGCAGCGTAGTGTTAACCGGGGAGCTGTTTTTT.

The chain couples TRBV7-2 to TRBJ2-2, with 8 bases matching TRBD2. The CDR3 totals 16 residues. Germline CDR1 is SGHTA and CDR2 is FQGNSA. After removal of 1 base from V and 4 bases from J, the junction contained 5 bases not matched to a gene. CDR3 sequence: CASSLGAGGPTGELFF. Written as DNA, the CDR3 is TGTGCCAGCAGCTTAGGGGCGGGGGGACCCACCGGGGAGCTGTTTTTT.

The CDR3 is CASSQGQLYEQYF. The DNA of the CDR3 is TGTGCCAGCAGTCAGGGACAGCTCTACGAGCAGTACTTC. The chain recombines TRBV7-9 with TRBJ2-5; 7 bases are a match to TRBD1. The end of the DNA fits TRBJ2-7 better, so the J call may be wrong. The CDR3 covers 13 residues. CDR1 and CDR2 from the germline V gene are SEHNR and FQNEAQ (reference sequence).

The rearrangement joins TRBV19 to TRBJ2-7; the match to TRBD1 covers 7 bases. Germline-derived CDR1 and CDR2 are LNHDA and SQIVND (reference sequence). V shed 4 bases and J 3 bases; nucleotides not matched to a gene: 12. The CDR3 is made up of 16 amino acids. The chain's CDR3 is CASSRGQDLPSYEQYF. The CDR3 DNA follows: TGTGCCAGTAGTAGAGGACAGGACCTACCTAGCTACGAGCAGTACTTC.

This clone was seen a few times. The chain joins TRBV9 to TRBJ1-1; 8 nucleotides match TRBD1. Germline V gives CDR1 SGDLS, CDR2 YYNGEE. This CDR3 has 12 residues. V lost 3 bases and J lost 11; bases outside the gene matches: 6. The CDR3 spells CASSAGQGRAFF. The CDR3 coding sequence is TGTGCCAGCAGCGCAGGACAGGGAAGGGCTTTCTTT.

The table lists this clone with a count of one. Sequence at one end of the junction differs from germline and may be a read error. The rearrangement links TRBV7-7 to TRBJ2-1, with a tentative D call TRBD2 (6 bases). Germline loops: CDR1 SSHAT, CDR2 FNYEAQ (reference sequence). This CDR3 is 15 amino acids long. The chain's CDR3 is CASSSSASSYNEQFF. CDR3 nucleotides: TGTGCTAGCAGCTCTAGCGCCAGCTCCTACAATGAGCAGTTCTTC.

J is TRBJ2-3 and V is TRBV19, with 9 nucleotides matching TRBD2. With V trimmed by 10 bases and J by 3 bases, 8 bases remained unmatched. The germline gives CDR1 LNHDA, CDR2 SQIVND (reference sequence). The CDR3 extends over 14 amino acids. Here the CDR3 reads CATRREGRTDTQYF. The CDR3 coding sequence is TGTGCCACCAGGCGGGAGGGGAGGACAGATACGCAGTATTTT.

V usage is TRBV6-5 and J usage is TRBJ1-1; 7 positions agree with TRBD1. The CDR3 runs to 15 residues. The J segment lost 5 bases and the V segment lost 2 bases, leaving 8 bases of the junction unmatched. CDR1 is MNHEY and CDR2 is SVGAGI in the germline V gene. The CDR3 bases are TGTGCCAGCAGTTACATCACAGGGGTTAAGACTGAAGCTTTCTTT. Translated: CASSYITGVKTEAFF.

V gene TRBV5-6 combines with J gene TRBJ2-7; no definite D call. The V end lost 0 bases, the J end lost 0 bases, and 7 bases lay between the germline ends. This CDR3 contains 14 residues. The V gene's germline CDR1 is SGHDT and CDR2 YYEEEE. In nucleotides, the CDR3 is TGTGCCAGCAGCTTGGTGGCTGCCTCCTACGAGCAGTACTTC. It specifies CASSLVAASYEQYF. Combining the CDR3 with reference TRBV5-6 and TRBJ2-7 gives the whole variable domain DAGVTQSPTHLIKTRGQQVTLRCSPKSGHDTVSWYQQALGQGPQFIFQYYEEEERQRGNFPDRFSGHQFPNYSSELNVNALLLGDSALYLCASSLVAASYEQYFGPGTRLTVT.

CDR3 sequence (DNA): TGCGCCAGCGGACGGGAGGCCCGTCGTCTGGATGAGCAGTTCTTC. Encoded protein: CASGREARRLDEQFF. This chain links TRBV5-1 with TRBJ2-1; 7 nucleotides align to TRBD2. Losses at the gene ends were 7 bases for V and 8 bases for J; bases not matched to a gene: 15. The CDR3 sequence is 15 residues long. Germline V gene lookup returns CDR1 SGHRS and CDR2 YFSETQ.

The CDR3 here is CASSYTSGRWQETQYF. The CDR3 nucleotides read TGTGCCAGCAGCTACACTAGCGGGAGGTGGCAAGAGACCCAGTACTTC. The chain couples TRBV7-8 to TRBJ2-5, with 12 bases fitting TRBD2. Unmatched junction bases numbered 5, after V lost 4 bases and J lost 2 bases. The CDR3 is made up of 16 amino acids. Looked up from germline, CDR1 is SGHVS and CDR2 is FQNEAQ. Looking up the rest from reference TRBV7-8 and TRBJ2-5 gives the full variable domain: GAGVSQSPRYKVAKRGQDVALRCDPISGHVSLFWYQQALGQGPEFLTYFQNEAQLDKSGLPSDRFFAERPEGSVSTLKIQRTQQEDSAVYLCASSYTSGRWQETQYFGPGTRLLVL.

The chain has TRBV6-5 and TRBJ1-2, with unresolved D. The V end was cut by 6 bases, the J end by 3 bases, with 14 bases between. CDR1 is MNHEY and CDR2 is SVGAGI in the germline V gene. There are 14 residues in the CDR3. CDR3 in amino acids: CASSYNTDHYGYTF. The DNA of the CDR3 is TGTGCCAGCAGCTACAACACAGATCACTATGGCTACACCTTC.

The gene calls are TRBV6-5 and TRBJ1-5; 8 nucleotides agree with TRBD1. The trim removed 4 bases at V and 2 bases at J, leaving 1 base unmatched. This CDR3 is built from 14 residues. Germline V gives CDR1 MNHEY, CDR2 SVGAGI. CDR3 region: CASSSGQGNQPQHF. The DNA of the CDR3 is TGTGCCAGCAGTTCGGGACAGGGCAATCAGCCCCAGCATTTT.

The chain combines TRBV2 with TRBJ1-5; D possibly corresponds to TRBD1 (6 bases). V lost 3 bases, J lost 0 bases, and 12 bases lay in between. The germline V gene has CDR1 SNHLY and CDR2 FYNNEI. The CDR3 contains 16 residues. The CDR3 spells CASSDSRGNSNQPQHF. In DNA form, the CDR3 reads TGTGCCAGCAGTGATTCCAGGGGAAATAGCAATCAGCCCCAGCATTTT.

A single count supports this clone. The chain recombines TRBV28 with TRBJ1-2; D might be TRBD1 (5 bases). V was trimmed by 2 bases and J by 0 bases, leaving 16 bases between them. The germline CDR1 and CDR2 sequences are MDHEN and SYDVKM. This CDR3 spans 17 amino acids. CDR3 region: CASSLGGTGPANYGYTF. CDR3 in DNA: TGTGCCAGCAGTTTAGGAGGGACGGGGCCAGCTAACTATGGCTACACCTTC.

As concerns this clone: The same CDR3 also results from other DNA sequences found in this sample. The rearrangement links TRBV30 to TRBJ1-2, with TRBD1 as a possible D gene (5 bases). CDR1 is GTSNPN, CDR2 SVGIG, per germline (reference sequence). The CDR3 covers 14 residues. V gave up 3 bases and J gave up 4 bases, with 15 bases separating them. The CDR3 DNA reads as TGTGCCTGGAGGGGGTCGGGGGGTGGCTATGGCTACACCTTC. This translates into CAWRGSGGGYGYTF.